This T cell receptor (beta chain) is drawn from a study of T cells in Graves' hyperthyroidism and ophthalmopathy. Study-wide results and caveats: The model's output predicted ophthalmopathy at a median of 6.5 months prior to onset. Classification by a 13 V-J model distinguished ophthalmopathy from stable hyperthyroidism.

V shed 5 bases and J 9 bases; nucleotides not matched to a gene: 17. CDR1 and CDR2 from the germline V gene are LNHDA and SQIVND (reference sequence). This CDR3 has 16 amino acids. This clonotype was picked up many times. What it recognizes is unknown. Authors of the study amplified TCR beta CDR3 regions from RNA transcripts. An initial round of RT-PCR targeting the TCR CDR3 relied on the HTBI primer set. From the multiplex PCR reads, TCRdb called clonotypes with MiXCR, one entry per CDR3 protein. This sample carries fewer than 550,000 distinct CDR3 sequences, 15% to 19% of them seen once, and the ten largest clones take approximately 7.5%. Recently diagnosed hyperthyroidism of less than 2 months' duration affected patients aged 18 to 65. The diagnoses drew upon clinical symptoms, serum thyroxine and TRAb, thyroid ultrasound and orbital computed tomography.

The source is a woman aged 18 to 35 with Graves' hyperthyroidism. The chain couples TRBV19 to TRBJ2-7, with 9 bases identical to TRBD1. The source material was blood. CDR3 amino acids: CASSSRPGQGVTGQYF. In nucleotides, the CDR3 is TGTGCCAGTAGTTCACGACCGGGACAGGGCGTTACGGGGCAGTACTTC. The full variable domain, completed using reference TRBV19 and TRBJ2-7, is DGGITQSPKYLFRKEGQNVTLSCEQNLNHDAMYWYRQDPGQGLRLIYYSQIVNDFQKGDIAEGYSVSREKKESFPLTVTSAQKNPTAFYLCASSSRPGQGVTGQYFGPGTRLTVT.